The 27 T cell receptor beta chains presented below share a single source sample, sequenced in a study of shared clonotypes between healthy human individuals. The method was immunoSEQ multiplex PCR; TCRdb's version includes in-frame clones alone and lacks a portion of them. The sample contains 550,000 to 800,000 clones, 74% of which appear only once. The sequenced sample consisted of memory CD4+ T cells sorted from blood. As to subset: CD45RA-negative fraction. These receptors were collected from a woman younger than 45 in good health.

This sequence joins TRBV20-1 and TRBJ2-7; D remains unclear. Deletions cut 3 bases from V and 3 bases from J, with 6 bases between. The CDR3 is 11 residues long. Germline V gene data show CDR1 as DFQATT and CDR2 as SNEGSKA (reference sequence). In DNA form, the CDR3 reads TGCAGTGCTAGGGCAGACTACGAGCAGTACTTC. Its translation is CSARADYEQYF.

This sequence joins TRBV28 and TRBJ2-2; D possibly corresponds to TRBD1 (6 bases). Trimming shortened V by 6 bases and J by 6 bases, and 14 bases separated the two germline ends. CDR1 MDHEN and CDR2 SYDVKM come from the germline V gene. CDR3 length: 14 residues. In DNA form, the CDR3 reads TGTGCCAGCAGCATCATACAGGGTGCCGGGGAGCTGTTTTTT. Translation: CASSIIQGAGELFF.

Comment on this clone: Different DNA sequences within this sample yield the same CDR3. V and J are TRBV11-2 and TRBJ1-5; D remains unclear. Germline V gene sequence: CDR1 SGHAT, CDR2 FQNNGV. V was pared by 2 bases and J by 1 base, with 3 bases between. This CDR3 is built from 13 residues. CDR3 in DNA: TGTGCCAGCAGCTTATACAGCAATCAGCCCCAGCATTTT. It encodes CASSLYSNQPQHF.

The V call is TRBV30, the J call TRBJ2-1, with no clear D. This CDR3 is 15 amino acids long. Germline values: CDR1 GTSNPN, CDR2 SVGIG (reference sequence). V was cut by 2 bases and J by 6 bases, with 17 bases left in between. CDR3 loop: CAWSLAADFSNEQFF. CDR3 coding DNA: TGTGCCTGGAGTTTGGCGGCCGACTTCTCCAATGAGCAGTTCTTC.

This clone was observed a single time. The sample holds other DNA sequences that translate to the same CDR3. The chain links TRBV4-1 to TRBJ2-1, with D maybe TRBD2 (5 bases). Germline-derived CDR1 and CDR2 are MGHRA and YSYEKL. The V end lost 1 base, the J end lost 0 bases, and 7 bases lay between the germline ends. This CDR3 comprises 15 residues. The CDR3 DNA follows: TGCGCCAGCAGCCAAGTAACTAGCTCCTACAATGAGCAGTTCTTC. Its translation is CASSQVTSSYNEQFF.

The chain combines TRBV5-8 with TRBJ1-5; D is ambiguous. Germline loops: CDR1 SGHTS, CDR2 YDEGEE. V dropped 1 base and J dropped 4 bases, with 6 bases sitting between them. This CDR3 contains 13 residues. CDR3 nucleotides: TGTGCCAGCAGCTTGACGGGAAATCAGCCCCAGCATTTT. The encoded protein is CASSLTGNQPQHF.

This clone was seen once. The chain employs TRBV12-5 and TRBJ2-2; 8 bases align to TRBD1. J was trimmed by 13 bases and V by 5 bases; bases with no gene match: 6. Germline assignment: CDR1 LGHNT and CDR2 FRNRAP. The CDR3 loop spans 12 amino acids. Written as DNA, the CDR3 is TGTGCTAGTGGTATAGGACAGGGTAGGCTGTTTTTT. It encodes CASGIGQGRLFF. Combining the CDR3 with reference TRBV12-5 and TRBJ2-2 gives the whole variable domain DARVTQTPRHKVTEMGQEVTMRCQPILGHNTVFWYRQTMMQGLELLAYFRNRAPLDDSGMPKDRFSAEMPDATLATLKIQPSEPRDSAVYFCASGIGQGRLFFGEGSRLTVL.

This chain uses TRBV28 with TRBJ2-4, with TRBD2 matching over 9 bases. There are 16 residues in the CDR3. J was trimmed by 8 bases and V by 8 bases; bases with no gene match: 16. Germline V CDR1 and CDR2: MDHEN, SYDVKM. The CDR3 sequence: CASAKGAGGPTDIQYF. CDR3 in DNA: TGTGCCAGCGCGAAGGGCGCGGGAGGGCCGACGGACATTCAGTACTTC.

This chain uses TRBV4-1 with TRBJ2-2; D might be TRBD2 (5 bases). Germline CDR1 reads MGHRA; CDR2 reads YSYEKL. The length of the CDR3 is 17 residues. V lost 0 bases and J lost 6, with 17 bases in between. CDR3 region: CASSQDRTLSPAGELFF. CDR3 DNA sequence: TGCGCCAGCAGCCAAGATCGGACTCTGTCTCCCGCCGGGGAGCTGTTTTTT.

This chain uses TRBV28 with TRBJ1-1; D possibly corresponds to TRBD1 (5 bases). Between the trimmed V and J ends, which lost 6 bases and 8 bases, there was a span of 13 bases. This CDR3 has 12 amino acids. Per the germline V gene, CDR1 is MDHEN and CDR2 is SYDVKM. The CDR3 DNA sequence: TGTGCCAGCAGCTTCGATGGGGGGGAAGCTTTCTTT. Translating it yields CASSFDGGEAFF. The complete variable domain, with remaining parts taken from reference TRBV28 and TRBJ1-1, reads DVKVTQSSRYLVKRTGEKVFLECVQDMDHENMFWYRQDPGLGLRLIYFSYDVKMKEKGDIPEGYSVSREKKERFSLILESASTNQTSMYLCASSFDGGEAFFGQGTRLTVV.

The J gene is TRBJ2-1, the V gene TRBV7-9, with 11 bases aligning to TRBD1. The CDR3 has 16 amino acids. CDR1 and CDR2 from the germline V gene are SEHNR and FQNEAQ (reference sequence). V gave up 5 bases and J gave up 4 bases; unmatched junction bases: 7. CDR3 bases: TGTGCCAGCAGCACAAAGGGACAGGGGGGTTACAATGAGCAGTTCTTC. Protein sequence: CASSTKGQGGYNEQFF.

The chain links TRBV11-3 to TRBJ2-2, with no clear D. The V end was cut by 0 bases, the J end by 7 bases, with 6 bases between. The length of the CDR3 is 13 residues. The germline CDR1 and CDR2 sequences are SGHNT and YENEEA. In DNA, the CDR3 is TGTGCCAGCAGCTTAGAATTTGGCGGGGAGCTGTTTTTT. This encodes CASSLEFGGELFF.

A note on this clone: This sample also contains other DNA sequences that code for the same CDR3. The chain recombines TRBV5-1 with TRBJ2-5; D is perhaps TRBD1 (6 bases). V was cut by 2 bases and J by 1 base, with 9 bases left in between. The CDR3 is made up of 14 amino acids. The germline gives CDR1 SGHRS, CDR2 YFSETQ. The CDR3 nucleotides are TGCGCCAGCAGCTTTTCAGGGGCCCAAGAGACCCAGTACTTC. It codes for CASSFSGAQETQYF.

The chain couples TRBV19 to TRBJ2-4, with 8 bases fitting TRBD1. V lost 4 bases to trimming and J lost 0 bases; unmatched junction nucleotides: 11. Germline V lookup: CDR1 LNHDA, CDR2 SQIVND (reference sequence). The CDR3 has 18 amino acids. The CDR3 is CASSTRTGQVGAKNIQYF. CDR3 nucleotides: TGTGCCAGTAGTACCCGGACAGGGCAGGTGGGAGCCAAAAACATTCAGTACTTC.

The gene calls are TRBV28 and TRBJ1-5; perhaps TRBD1 as D (5 bases). From germline, CDR1 is MDHEN and CDR2 SYDVKM. Trimming pared 6 bases from V and 4 bases from J, leaving 19 bases between. This CDR3 spans 16 amino acids. The DNA for the CDR3 is TGTGCCAGCAGCCTTGTCCAGGGTCTAAGTAATCAGCCCCAGCATTTT. This encodes CASSLVQGLSNQPQHF.

This chain joins TRBV6-1 and TRBJ2-3, with TRBD1 as a possible D gene (6 bases). Trimming took off 7 bases at V and 0 bases at J, with 14 bases between the two ends. Germline V gene sequence: CDR1 MNHNS, CDR2 SASEGT. The length of the CDR3 is 15 residues. In nucleotides, the CDR3 is TGTGCCAGCACGACGGGGACAACTAGCACAGATACGCAGTATTTT. Protein sequence: CASTTGTTSTDTQYF.

The chain uses TRBV15 and TRBJ2-3; perhaps TRBD1 as D (5 bases). Germline V gives CDR1 LNHNV, CDR2 YYDKDF (reference sequence). V was trimmed by 2 bases and J by 4 bases, leaving 13 bases between them. The CDR3 is 15 residues long. The CDR3 spells CATSRSVQGADTQYF. The CDR3 nucleotides read TGTGCCACCAGCAGATCCGTTCAAGGGGCAGATACGCAGTATTTT.

In its sample, this clone is medium-sized. This chain links TRBV7-6 with TRBJ1-1; perhaps TRBD1 as D (5 bases). V lost 3 bases to trimming and J lost 6 bases, with 20 bases between them. CDR1 is SGHVS, CDR2 FNYEAQ, per germline. The CDR3 loop spans 16 amino acids. The CDR3 sequence: CASSFVLGEGISEAFF. CDR3 nucleotide sequence: TGTGCCAGCAGCTTCGTCCTGGGGGAGGGCATCTCTGAAGCTTTCTTT.

Comment on this clone: Other DNA sequences in the sample encode the same CDR3. V is TRBV28 and J is TRBJ2-7; TRBD1 might be the D (5 bases). Per the germline V gene, CDR1 is MDHEN and CDR2 is SYDVKM. The CDR3 is 11 residues long. Trimming removed 5 bases from V and 6 bases from J, with 8 bases in between. As DNA, the CDR3 is TGTGCCAGCAGTCTCAGGGCCGAGCAGTACTTC. Residues: CASSLRAEQYF.

V and J are TRBV21-1 and TRBJ1-3. TRBV21-1 represents a pseudogene. The CDR3 spans 15 residues. CDR3 DNA sequence: TGTGCCAGCAGCAAAGTCTGGACTTCTCGCAACACCATATATTTT. It codes for CASSKVWTSRNTIYF.

The genes are TRBV10-2 and TRBJ1-2; 7 positions agree with TRBD1. Germline CDR1 is WSHSY and CDR2 is SAAADI. J gave up 4 bases and V 6 bases, and 2 bases lay outside the gene matches. This CDR3 is built from 12 residues. CDR3 nucleotide sequence: TGCGCCAGCAGGACAGGGAGCTATGGCTACACCTTC. Its protein is CASRTGSYGYTF.

This clone was picked up a small number of times. The CDR3, as DNA: TGTGCCAGCCGACCAAGAAGGGACAGGGGCAATCAGCCCCAGCATTTT. Translating it yields CASRPRRDRGNQPQHF. The V and J genes are TRBV19 and TRBJ1-5; 9 bases are a match to TRBD1. Trimming removed 9 bases from V and 2 bases from J; junction bases left unmatched: 11. The CDR3 totals 16 residues. Germline assignment: CDR1 LNHDA and CDR2 SQIVND (reference sequence).

This clone appeared a few times. Here the CDR3 reads CASSPAAGVDEQYF. The CDR3 DNA is TGTGCCAGCAGCCCGGCGGCAGGGGTCGACGAGCAGTACTTC. The V call is TRBV5-6, the J call TRBJ2-7, with D possibly matching TRBD1 (6 bases). CDR1 is SGHDT and CDR2 is YYEEEE in the germline V gene. V lost 4 bases and J lost 5, with 16 bases in between. The CDR3 is made up of 14 amino acids.

The rearrangement joins TRBV9 to TRBJ2-4; D remains ambiguous. The V gene lost 3 bases and the J gene lost 4 bases, with 11 bases spanning the gap. There are 14 residues in the CDR3. CDR1 and CDR2 from the germline V gene are SGDLS and YYNGEE. The CDR3 DNA sequence: TGTGCCAGCAGCGAAAAGGAGCGTAAAAACATTCAGTACTTC. It is translated as CASSEKERKNIQYF.

This clone was recorded at least ten times. V and J are TRBV5-1 and TRBJ2-4; TRBD1 agrees at 10 bases. The CDR3 contains 14 residues. The V and J ends lost 3 bases and 6 bases, in that order; junction bases with no gene match: 3. From germline, CDR1 is SGHRS and CDR2 YFSETQ. The DNA for the CDR3 is TGCGCCAGCAGCTACGGGACAGGGGCAAACATTCAGTACTTC. Amino acid sequence: CASSYGTGANIQYF.

The genes are TRBV30 and TRBJ1-5, with D tentatively TRBD1 (6 bases). CDR3 length: 14 residues. The V and J ends lost 2 bases and 2 bases respectively, with 10 bases between them. Germline V CDR1 and CDR2: GTSNPN, SVGIG (reference sequence). Here the CDR3 DNA reads TGTGCCTGGAGTACGGGACACCGCAATCAGCCCCAGCATTTT. This encodes CAWSTGHRNQPQHF.

The rearrangement uses TRBV11-2 and TRBJ1-4; D gene unclear. Trimming removed 5 bases at V and 5 bases at J, with 9 bases between. Germline CDR1 is SGHAT and CDR2 is FQNNGV. The CDR3 is 13 residues long. The chain's CDR3 is CASSKVGNEKLFF. CDR3 nucleotides: TGTGCCAGCAGCAAGGTGGGGAATGAAAAACTGTTTTTT.